Presented here are 19 T cell receptor beta chains from one specimen sequenced in a study of blood T cell repertoires in COVID-19. Only in-frame clones appear in the TCRdb table, and some are missing; sequencing was by immunoSEQ multiplex PCR. Here the sample spans around 150,000 clones, 80% to 90% being singletons. Sequencing was done on a sample of peripheral blood. These receptor sequences come from a man aged 60 to 75 with active or convalescent COVID-19.

This clone appeared a few times. The V call is TRBV9, the J call TRBJ1-2; 10 bases agree with TRBD1. CDR3 size: 15 residues. CDR1 is SGDLS, CDR2 YYNGEE, per germline. V gave up 6 bases and J gave up 4 bases; unmatched junction bases: 9. Written as DNA, the CDR3 is TGTGCCAGCACCAAACTGGACAGGGGGGCCTATGGCTACACCTTC. It specifies CASTKLDRGAYGYTF.

The gene calls are TRBV29-1 and TRBJ2-5; 7 bases agree with TRBD1. This CDR3 has 14 amino acids. Trimming cost V 5 bases and J 6 bases; bases outside gene matches: 12. Germline loops: CDR1 SQVTM, CDR2 ANQGSEA. CDR3 DNA: TGCAGCGTTTCTAACTTAACAGGGGTCCAGACCCAGTACTTC. This translates into CSVSNLTGVQTQYF.

The chain combines TRBV6-5 with TRBJ2-7; maybe TRBD1 (5 bases). V lost 2 bases, J lost 5 bases, and 13 bases lay in between. Germline V gives CDR1 MNHEY, CDR2 SVGAGI. The length of the CDR3 is 14 residues. CDR3 protein: CASSYRAGSDEQYF. Here the CDR3 DNA reads TGTGCCAGCAGTTACCGGGCAGGGTCGGACGAGCAGTACTTC.

The chain couples TRBV18 to TRBJ2-5; D might be TRBD2 (6 bases). The CDR3 spans 12 residues. Germline assignment: CDR1 KGHSH and CDR2 LQKENI. Trimming took off 10 bases at V and 5 bases at J, with 14 bases between the two ends. CDR3 in amino acids: CANMGGWETQYF. In DNA, the CDR3 is TGTGCCAACATGGGGGGTTGGGAGACCCAGTACTTC.

This chain connects TRBV27 to TRBJ2-1; the match to TRBD2 covers 11 bases. The V and J ends lost 5 bases and 4 bases, in that order; junction bases with no gene match: 4. Germline CDR1 is MNHEY and CDR2 is SMNVEV (reference sequence). CDR3 length: 15 residues. CDR3 residues: CASSTLAGGYNEQFF. CDR3 sequence (DNA): TGTGCCAGCAGTACTCTAGCGGGAGGATACAATGAGCAGTTCTTC.

The V gene is TRBV7-2, the J gene TRBJ2-7; TRBD2 agrees at 7 bases. The junction had 6 bases not matched to a gene; V was cut back by 4 bases and J by 3 bases. Germline loops: CDR1 SGHTA, CDR2 FQGNSA. The CDR3 is 14 amino acids. CDR3 amino acids: CASSSLGGYYEQYF. The CDR3 DNA sequence: TGTGCCAGCAGCTCCTTGGGAGGGTACTACGAGCAGTACTTC.

The chain links TRBV19 to TRBJ1-2; D is uncertain. The CDR3 consists of 15 residues. V was pared by 3 bases and J by 7 bases, with 18 bases between. Germline values: CDR1 LNHDA, CDR2 SQIVND (reference sequence). CDR3 sequence: CASSMKLTSSSGYTF. The CDR3 nucleotides read TGTGCCAGTAGTATGAAACTCACTTCCTCGTCTGGCTACACCTTC. Complete variable domain (other parts from reference TRBV19 and TRBJ1-2): DGGITQSPKYLFRKEGQNVTLSCEQNLNHDAMYWYRQDPGQGLRLIYYSQIVNDFQKGDIAEGYSVSREKKESFPLTVTSAQKNPTAFYLCASSMKLTSSSGYTFGSGTRLTVV.

The chain uses TRBV18 and TRBJ2-4; the match to TRBD1 covers 12 bases. The germline V gene encodes CDR1 KGHSH and CDR2 LQKENI. V lost 4 bases and J lost 6; bases outside the gene matches: 7. The CDR3 has 16 residues. The CDR3 bases are TGTGCCAGCTCACTCGGGACAGGGGGCACTGCAAACATTCAGTACTTC. It encodes CASSLGTGGTANIQYF.

The chain links TRBV5-6 to TRBJ2-5, with 7 bases identical to TRBD1. This CDR3 has 14 residues. J was trimmed by 2 bases and V by 3 bases; bases with no gene match: 4. Looked up from germline, CDR1 is SGHDT and CDR2 is YYEEEE. CDR3 residues: CASSSLTGQETQYF. The CDR3 nucleotides read TGTGCCAGCAGCTCCTTGACAGGGCAAGAGACCCAGTACTTC.

The CDR3 here is CASSQDPTGVGNQPQHF. CDR3 nucleotides: TGCGCCAGCAGCCAAGACCCGACAGGGGTCGGCAATCAGCCCCAGCATTTT. This chain uses TRBV4-3 with TRBJ1-5, with 8 bases fitting TRBD1. The ends lost 0 bases at V and 2 bases at J; junction bases unmatched: 6. Per germline, CDR1 LGHNA and CDR2 YSLEER. CDR3 length equals 17 residues.

The chain employs TRBV28 and TRBJ2-5; 9 positions match TRBD2. V was clipped by 6 bases and J by 0 bases; unmatched bases: 8. The CDR3 sequence is 16 residues long. Germline CDR1 MDHEN, CDR2 SYDVKM. CDR3 sequence (DNA): TGTGCCAGCAGAGGCCAGGCGGGAGGGCACCAAGAGACCCAGTACTTC. Its translation: CASRGQAGGHQETQYF.

The genes are TRBV28 and TRBJ2-3; D is possibly TRBD2 (5 bases). The CDR3 sequence is 19 residues long. Germline-derived CDR1 and CDR2 are MDHEN and SYDVKM. V was clipped by 2 bases and J by 2 bases, with 23 bases between them. The CDR3 loop reads CASSLPPWGSEPLTDTQYF. The CDR3 coding sequence is TGTGCCAGCAGTTTACCCCCCTGGGGTAGCGAGCCGCTCACAGATACGCAGTATTTT.

CDR3 sequence (DNA): TGTGCCAGCAGCTTAACGGTAGCGGGAGGGCCGTACAATGAGCAGTTCTTC. Its protein is CASSLTVAGGPYNEQFF. The V call is TRBV7-3, the J call TRBJ2-1; 11 positions agree with TRBD2. The CDR3 runs 17 residues. CDR1 is SGHTA and CDR2 is FQGTGA in the germline V gene. The V gene end was trimmed by 0 bases and the J gene end by 4 bases; junction bases not matched to a gene: 5.

The chain joins TRBV10-3 to TRBJ1-3; D perhaps matches TRBD1 (5 bases). V was clipped by 8 bases and J by 8 bases, with 13 bases between them. This CDR3 is 12 amino acids long. Germline assignment: CDR1 ENHRY and CDR2 SYGVKD. The CDR3 DNA reads TGTGCCATCGGCCCCAGGGCGGACACCATATATTTT. Translated, it gives CAIGPRADTIYF.

J is TRBJ2-3 and V is TRBV25-1; no firm D call. V was pared by 0 bases and J by 0 bases, with 7 bases between. This CDR3 contains 15 residues. Germline assignment: CDR1 MGHDK and CDR2 SYGVNS. The CDR3 DNA is TGTGCCAGCAGTGAATATGGAGCTAGCACAGATACGCAGTATTTT. It encodes CASSEYGASTDTQYF.

This clone showed up just a few times. The chain joins TRBV4-3 to TRBJ2-1; no clear D. Germline V gene data show CDR1 as LGHNA and CDR2 as YSLEER. The CDR3 length is 16 residues. The V gene lost 4 bases and the J gene lost 3 bases, with 16 bases spanning the gap. CDR3: CASSPRPRSVYNEQFF. The CDR3 nucleotides read TGCGCCAGCAGCCCGCGTCCGCGCAGCGTCTACAATGAGCAGTTCTTC.

V usage is TRBV7-2 and J usage is TRBJ2-1; 11 nucleotides line up with TRBD2. Germline V lookup: CDR1 SGHTA, CDR2 FQGNSA. The CDR3 has 16 amino acids. V dropped 5 bases and J dropped 8; count of bases not matched to a gene: 11. CDR3 residues: CASSPSIAGGPHEQFF. CDR3 bases: TGTGCCAGCAGCCCCTCGATAGCGGGAGGGCCCCATGAGCAGTTCTTC.

A single count supports this clone. This chain's CDR3 is CASSYIPKGDTEAFF. The CDR3 nucleotides read TGTGCCAGCAGTTACATCCCAAAGGGGGACACTGAAGCTTTCTTT. The chain has TRBV6-6 and TRBJ1-1; D may be TRBD1 (6 bases). This CDR3 is 15 amino acids long. V dropped 2 bases and J dropped 3 bases, with 13 bases sitting between them. Germline assignment: CDR1 MNHNY and CDR2 SVGAGI (reference sequence).

The CDR3 protein is CASSARGLGYTF. In DNA, the CDR3 is TGCGCCAGCAGCGCAAGGGGGCTCGGCTACACCTTC. The V call is TRBV5-1, the J call TRBJ1-2; 7 bases line up with TRBD1. V trimming: 4 bases; J trimming: 8 bases; junction bases outside the gene matches: 5. Germline V lookup: CDR1 SGHRS, CDR2 YFSETQ. The CDR3 is 12 residues long.